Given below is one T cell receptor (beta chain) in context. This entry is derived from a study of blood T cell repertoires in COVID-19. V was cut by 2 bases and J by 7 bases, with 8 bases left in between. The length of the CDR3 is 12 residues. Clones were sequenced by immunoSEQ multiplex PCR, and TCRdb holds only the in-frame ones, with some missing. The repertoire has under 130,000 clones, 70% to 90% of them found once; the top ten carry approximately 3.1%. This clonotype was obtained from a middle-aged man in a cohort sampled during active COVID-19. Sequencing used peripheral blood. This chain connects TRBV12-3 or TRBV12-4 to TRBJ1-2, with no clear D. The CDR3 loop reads CASSLLYLGYTF. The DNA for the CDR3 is TGTGCCAGCAGTTTATTATATCTTGGCTACACCTTC.